A few counts support the clone carrying this TCR beta chain. Its antigen is unknown. Mouse gene names and germline throughout. The data are from a study of tissue T cells after allogeneic stem cell transplantation. Sequencing used immunoSEQ multiplex PCR; TCRdb keeps in-frame clones, though not all of them. The repertoire holds about 7,400 clones, with over 30% as singletons. Time point described: mouse harvest day 14 after allogeneic transplant. Tail vein injection delivered 10^7 T-cell-depleted bone marrow cells and 10^6 splenic CD5+ T cells. Broader study findings: Motif-based clustering found tissue-specific repertoire signatures shared across patients, though few clones were shared.

The source material was skin. This TCR derives from a female BALB/c mouse given C57BL/6 T cells with graft-versus-host disease after an allogeneic hematopoietic cell transplant.

The CDR3: CASSLFATGANQDTQYF. Incomplete CDR3 DNA: TGTGCCAGCAGTCTGTTCGCGACTGGGGCTAACCAAGACACCCAGTAC. V and J are TRBV26 and TRBJ2-5, with TRBD2 matching 8 bases. The observed sequence ends 1 residue before the CDR3 terminus, with the missing tail filled in from the germline J gene. Germline CDR1 KGHPV, CDR2 FQNQEV (reference sequence). V dropped 1 base and J dropped 0; count of bases not matched to a gene: 6. The CDR3 extends over 17 amino acids.